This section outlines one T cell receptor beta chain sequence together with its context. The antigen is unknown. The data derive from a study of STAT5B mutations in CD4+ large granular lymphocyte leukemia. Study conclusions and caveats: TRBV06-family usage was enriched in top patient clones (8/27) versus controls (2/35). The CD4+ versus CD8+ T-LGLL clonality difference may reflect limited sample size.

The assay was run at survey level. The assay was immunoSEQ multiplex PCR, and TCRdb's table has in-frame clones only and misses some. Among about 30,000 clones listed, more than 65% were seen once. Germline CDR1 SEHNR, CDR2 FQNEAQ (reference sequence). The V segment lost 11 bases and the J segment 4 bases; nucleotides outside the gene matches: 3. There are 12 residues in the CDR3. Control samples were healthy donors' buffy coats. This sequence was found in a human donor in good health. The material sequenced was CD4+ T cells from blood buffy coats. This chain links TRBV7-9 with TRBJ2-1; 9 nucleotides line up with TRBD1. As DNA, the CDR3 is TGTGCCGGACAGGGGAGTTACAATGAGCAGTTCTTC. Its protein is CAGQGSYNEQFF.